This T cell receptor beta chain came from a study of blood T cells in healthy people across ages. Regarding the study as a whole: Long-lived donors carried more naive CD4+ cells and greater diversity than aged donors.

Those donating, healthy Caucasian individuals from Russia, were aged about 6 to 100. Samples each had at least 5 micrograms of total RNA extracted. For the second PCR, which ran for about 6 to 11 cycles, a sample-barcoded 5' primer and a J-beta primer mix were used. TCRdb analysed the 5' RACE reads with MiXCR anew, one entry per CDR3 protein. The sample includes 790,000 or so distinct CDR3 sequences, about 61% of them seen just once. This clonotype was seen only a few times. What it binds is unknown. Material: blood. This receptor was identified in a man aged 35 to 55 in good health.

The CDR3 region has the DNA TGCAGCGTTAGTAACCGGGACAGGGTGGACGAGCAGTACTTC. Its translation is CSVSNRDRVDEQYF. The rearrangement links TRBV29-1 to TRBJ2-7; 9 bases line up with TRBD1. The CDR3 is made up of 14 amino acids. The junction had 10 bases not matched to a gene; V was cut back by 5 bases and J by 5 bases. Germline loops: CDR1 SQVTM, CDR2 ANQGSEA.